This is a list of T cell receptor beta chains from one sample in a study of molecular identifiers for immune sequencing clone quantification. Each CDR3 protein gets one entry after TCRdb re-called the PCR reads with MiXCR. In the table there are 600,000 to 650,000 distinct CDR3 sequences, just under 20% of which are singletons. Input material: naive CD8+ T cells from blood, with Jurkat cell RNA spiked in. The receptors derive from a human donor in good health. Some libraries in this study had Jurkat cell RNA spiked in. Each CDR3 is given without its conserved first and last residue.

j_gene	v_gene	CDR3aa
TRBJ2-5	TRBV13	ASSLEEELGTQETQY
TRBJ1-5	TRBV19	ASSMGYGAGQPQH
TRBJ2-5	TRBV20-1	SASSYTSGGETQY
TRBJ2-3	TRBV7-2	ASSPRTVASTDTQY
TRBJ2-3	TRBV27	ASSSGWTGYDKITPTQY
TRBJ2-7	TRBV19	ASSIGRGIPYEQY
TRBJ2-7	TRBV4-1	ASSQDRGAGDSYEQY
TRBJ1-2	TRBV7-9	ASSPPSSYLGLSGYT
TRBJ2-3	TRBV19	ASSALQGVGTDTQY
TRBJ2-5	TRBV20-1	SARDRRGQETQY
TRBJ2-7	TRBV7-6	ASRMLAEASYEQY
TRBJ2-7	TRBV20-1	SARLRALADSYEQY
TRBJ1-1	TRBV5-4	ASRGQGGEAF
TRBJ2-7	TRBV13	ASSSTTSGGYEQY
TRBJ2-7	TRBV4-3	ASSQGVWGESYEQY
TRBJ2-7	TRBV19	ASSINPSGEQY
TRBJ1-1	TRBV16	ASSQSAGGTEAF
TRBJ2-5	TRBV7-6	ASSTRDRGIETQY
TRBJ2-6	TRBV28	ASSLRDRGLSGANVLT
TRBJ1-1	TRBV9	ASSPPRGTEAF
TRBJ1-1	TRBV7-9	ASSFTGEHTEAF
TRBJ2-7	TRBV5-3	ASSVTPGAYEQY
TRBJ2-7	TRBV9	ASSVEQFNEQY
TRBJ1-1	TRBV7-9	ASNQGGDAEAF
TRBJ2-3	TRBV4-1	ASSQPSPVEDSLTDTQY
TRBJ1-3	TRBV12-3/TRBV12-4	ASSFSPSGGGNTIY
TRBJ2-2	TRBV4-3	ASSPDWTGNTGELF
TRBJ2-1	TRBV4-2	ASSQGQLVGVLEQF
TRBJ2-7	TRBV5-6	ASSDIRTSVSYEQY
TRBJ1-2	TRBV2	ASSGGRAQPVYGYT
TRBJ2-7	TRBV11-2	ASSLDVTLSYEQY
TRBJ2-2	TRBV19	ASSIGQGLYTGELF
TRBJ2-5	TRBV5-4	ASSFGGGAETQY
TRBJ2-7	TRBV6-5	ASSYEAGGALYEQY
TRBJ2-1	TRBV7-3	ASSLYLNSQGGNEQF
TRBJ1-2	TRBV6-2/TRBV6-3	ASSTAGTFYGYT
TRBJ1-5	TRBV5-5	ASSDSGTGNQPQH
TRBJ1-3	TRBV5-4	ATTEGEGNTIY
TRBJ2-3	TRBV5-6	ASSLAGTRDTDTQY
TRBJ2-7	TRBV6-6	ASSTGGWYEQY
TRBJ1-1	TRBV7-9	ASSNTGGTEAF